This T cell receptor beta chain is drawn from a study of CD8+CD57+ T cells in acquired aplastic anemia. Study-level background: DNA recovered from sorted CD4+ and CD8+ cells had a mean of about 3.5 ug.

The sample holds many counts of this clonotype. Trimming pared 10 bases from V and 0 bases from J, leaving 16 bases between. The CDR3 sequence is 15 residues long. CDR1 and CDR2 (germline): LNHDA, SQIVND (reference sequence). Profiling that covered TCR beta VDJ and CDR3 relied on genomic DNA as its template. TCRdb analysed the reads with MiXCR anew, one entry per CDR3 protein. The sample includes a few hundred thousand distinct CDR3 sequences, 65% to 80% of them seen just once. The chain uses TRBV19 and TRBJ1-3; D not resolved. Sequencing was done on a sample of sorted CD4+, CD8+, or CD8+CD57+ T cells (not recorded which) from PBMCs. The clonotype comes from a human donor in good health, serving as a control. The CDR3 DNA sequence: TGTGCCACGTCGTATGGGGAAGGCTCTGGAAACACCATATATTTT. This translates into CATSYGEGSGNTIYF. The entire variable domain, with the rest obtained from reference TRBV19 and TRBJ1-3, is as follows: DGGITQSPKYLFRKEGQNVTLSCEQNLNHDAMYWYRQDPGQGLRLIYYSQIVNDFQKGDIAEGYSVSREKKESFPLTVTSAQKNPTAFYLCATSYGEGSGNTIYFGEGSWLTVV.